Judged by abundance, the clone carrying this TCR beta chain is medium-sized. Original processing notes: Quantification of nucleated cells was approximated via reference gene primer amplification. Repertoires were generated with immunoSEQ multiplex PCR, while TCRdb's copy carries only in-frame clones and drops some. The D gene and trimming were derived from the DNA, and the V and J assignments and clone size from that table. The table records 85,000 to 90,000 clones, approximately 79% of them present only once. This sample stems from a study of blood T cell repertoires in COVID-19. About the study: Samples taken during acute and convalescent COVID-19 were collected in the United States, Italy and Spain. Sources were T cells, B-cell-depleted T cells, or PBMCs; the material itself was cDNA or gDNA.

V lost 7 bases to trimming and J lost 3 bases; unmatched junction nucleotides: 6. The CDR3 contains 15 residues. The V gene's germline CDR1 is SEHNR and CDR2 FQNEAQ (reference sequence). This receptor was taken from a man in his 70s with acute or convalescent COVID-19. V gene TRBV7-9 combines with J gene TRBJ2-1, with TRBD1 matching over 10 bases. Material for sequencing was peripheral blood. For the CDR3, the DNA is TGTGCCAGCATCAAAGGGACAGGGGTCTACAATGAGCAGTTCTTC. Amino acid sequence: CASIKGTGVYNEQFF.